This TCR beta chain derives from a study of T cell responses to AZD1222 COVID-19 vaccine. Findings and caveats of the study: Receipt of two AZD1222 doses was followed by a rise in Spike-specific TCR breadth and depth. Repertoires were collected only later (after the peak T cell response had occurred).

A word on this clone: The antigen remains unidentified.

Assay: immunoSEQ multiplex PCR; the TCRdb copy retains only in-frame clones and omits some. Altogether about 83,000 clones are present, around 88% being singletons, with the ten largest covering roughly 8.7%. Germline values: CDR1 SGHRS, CDR2 YFSETQ. Trimming cost V 4 bases and J 4 bases; bases outside gene matches: 4. There are 13 residues in the CDR3. Sequences were derived from peripheral blood, sampled on day 0 of AZD1222 vaccination. The receptor comes from an adult in good health. The rearrangement joins TRBV5-1 to TRBJ2-5; 7 bases match TRBD1. CDR3 sequence reads: CASSQRDRETQYF. The CDR3 DNA reads as TGCGCCAGCAGCCAACGGGACAGAGAGACCCAGTACTTC.